This TCR beta chain was documented in a study of shared clonotypes between healthy human individuals. Selected positively for CCR7 and CD45RO-negative, naive CD8 cells excluded terminally differentiated effector memory CD45RA+ cells. In the case of this clone: Its antigen is unidentified. This same CDR3 is encoded by further DNA sequences in the sample.

TCRdb's table, derived via immunoSEQ multiplex PCR, lists solely in-frame clones and lacks some. The repertoire holds over 2 million clones, with about 95% as singletons. General study points: At large depth, rarefaction still showed sorted-subset sequencing to be incomplete. When naive CD4 clonotypes were compared across several donors, about 4.8% were shared. Since donors were few, the genetic and exposure-history diversity represented was limited. Memory subsets generally showed lower estimated richness than naive subsets.

Sequences were obtained from naive CD8+ T cells sorted from blood. This TCR came from a man aged 18 to 30 in good health.

The CDR3 protein is CASSLVGPYGYTF. The CDR3 bases are TGTGCCAGCAGCTTAGTCGGCCCGTATGGCTACACCTTC. This chain joins TRBV7-9 and TRBJ1-2; D uncertain. The germline V gene has CDR1 SEHNR and CDR2 FQNEAQ (reference sequence). V was shortened by 1 base and J by 5 bases, with 8 bases between the two germline ends. The CDR3 extends over 13 amino acids.